Below, 26 T cell receptor beta chains from the same sample are listed, as sequenced in a study of cytomegalovirus exposure and HLA in healthy donors. The PCR employed 60 Vbeta primers together with 13 Jbeta primers. Only in-frame clones appear in the TCRdb table, and some are missing; sequencing was by immunoSEQ multiplex PCR. In total, the table holds fewer than 150,000 clones. Sequenced material: PBMCs. The receptors here all came from a woman aged 55-70 years in good health and CMV-seronegative.

This chain links TRBV18 with TRBJ1-5, with D possibly matching TRBD1 (6 bases). Germline CDR1 and CDR2: KGHSH and LQKENI. The CDR3 runs 15 residues. The ends were cut back, 2 bases at V and 4 bases at J, with 12 bases in the middle. The CDR3 region is CASSPGPGENQPQHF. The CDR3 nucleotides read TGTGCCAGCTCACCAGGGCCAGGGGAGAATCAGCCCCAGCATTTT.

The chain links TRBV5-1 to TRBJ2-5; no clear D. Per the germline V gene, CDR1 is SGHRS and CDR2 is YFSETQ. The V end lost 0 bases, the J end lost 3 bases, and 6 bases lay between the germline ends. CDR3 length: 13 residues. The CDR3 sequence is CASSLGSEETQYF. The CDR3, as DNA: TGCGCCAGCAGCTTGGGGAGCGAAGAGACCCAGTACTTC.

The chain has TRBV6-1 and TRBJ1-1; D is uncertain. With 5 bases removed from V and 6 bases from J, the gap between germline ends came to 10 bases. The CDR3 runs to 12 residues. The germline CDR1 and CDR2 sequences are MNHNS and SASEGT. The CDR3 DNA is TGTGCCAGCAGTCCTACTCCCTCTGAAGCTTTCTTT. This translates into CASSPTPSEAFF.

CDR3 bases: TGTGCCAGCAGAACCGGGACCGGGGAGCTGTTTTTT. Its translation: CASRTGTGELFF. The V and J genes are TRBV6-5 and TRBJ2-2; no firm D call. Per the germline V gene, CDR1 is MNHEY and CDR2 is SVGAGI. CDR3 length equals 12 residues. The germline V and J ends were trimmed by 6 bases and 5 bases, with 7 bases remaining between them.

This sequence joins TRBV5-1 and TRBJ1-1, with 9 bases lining up with TRBD1. Germline-derived CDR1 and CDR2 are SGHRS and YFSETQ. J gave up 1 base and V 3 bases, and 4 bases lay outside the gene matches. The CDR3 covers 15 residues. DNA of the CDR3: TGCGCCAGCAGCTCACAGGGGGCCAAGAACACTGAAGCTTTCTTT. Translation gives CASSSQGAKNTEAFF.

Comment on this clone: The identical CDR3 is also encoded by other nucleotide sequences in the sample. The chain joins TRBV7-9 to TRBJ2-2, with TRBD1 as a possible D gene (5 bases). Germline assignment: CDR1 SEHNR and CDR2 FQNEAQ (reference sequence). This CDR3 spans 16 amino acids. The germline V and J ends were trimmed by 6 bases and 0 bases, with 14 bases remaining between them. CDR3 sequence reads: CASRRSPGTNTGELFF. The DNA for the CDR3 is TGTGCCAGCAGGCGGTCTCCAGGGACGAACACCGGGGAGCTGTTTTTT.

The gene calls are TRBV14 and TRBJ2-1, with D maybe TRBD2 (5 bases). Per the germline V gene, CDR1 is SGHDN and CDR2 is FVKESK. V was cut by 8 bases and J by 0 bases, with 14 bases left in between. This CDR3 contains 15 residues. CDR3 region: CASGPGSSSYNEQFF. CDR3 DNA: TGTGCCAGCGGCCCGGGATCAAGCTCCTACAATGAGCAGTTCTTC.

The rearrangement links TRBV5-3 to TRBJ2-3; 8 nucleotides match TRBD1. TRBV5-3 is reported as an ORF; its role is uncertain. V lost 2 bases, J lost 0 bases, and 11 bases stayed unmatched. The CDR3 has 18 residues. CDR3 sequence: CARSLTGGSVSSTDTQYF. In DNA, the CDR3 is TGTGCCAGAAGCTTAACAGGGGGAAGCGTTTCTAGCACAGATACGCAGTATTTT.

V and J are TRBV14 and TRBJ2-1; tentatively, D is TRBD2 (6 bases). The ends were cut back, 3 bases at V and 3 bases at J, with 12 bases in the middle. CDR1 and CDR2 (germline): SGHDN, FVKESK. The CDR3 has 15 amino acids. DNA of the CDR3: TGTGCCAGCAGCCACCTGGCGGAGGGCTACAATGAGCAGTTCTTC. It translates to CASSHLAEGYNEQFF.

The chain uses TRBV2 and TRBJ1-1; 9 bases are a match to TRBD1. The germline V gene encodes CDR1 SNHLY and CDR2 FYNNEI. The ends lost 5 bases at V and 4 bases at J; junction bases unmatched: 2. This CDR3 spans 13 amino acids. DNA of the CDR3: TGTGCCAGCAGTACAGGGGGCCTCACTGAAGCTTTCTTT. It translates to CASSTGGLTEAFF.

The gene calls are TRBV5-1 and TRBJ1-4, with 8 bases matching TRBD1. CDR1 SGHRS and CDR2 YFSETQ come from the germline V gene. V lost 3 bases to trimming and J lost 8 bases; unmatched junction nucleotides: 6. This CDR3 has 14 amino acids. CDR3 bases: TGCGCCAGCAGCTGGTCCGGGACAGGAGAAAAACTGTTTTTT. This translates into CASSWSGTGEKLFF.

This chain joins TRBV28 and TRBJ2-5, with TRBD1 matching over 10 bases. Trimming took 5 bases from V and 12 from J; bases not matched to a gene: 3. In germline, CDR1 is MDHEN, CDR2 SYDVKM. This CDR3 region has 11 residues. CDR3 amino acids: CASSPGTGEYF. The CDR3 coding sequence is TGTGCCAGCAGTCCTGGGACAGGGGAGTACTTC.

The chain carries TRBV12-5 and TRBJ2-5; D perhaps matches TRBD1 (6 bases). Trimming removed 0 bases from V and 7 bases from J, with 15 bases in between. The V gene's germline CDR1 is LGHNT and CDR2 FRNRAP. This CDR3 spans 15 amino acids. In DNA form, the CDR3 reads TGTGCTAGTGGTTTGGTACTCAGGGGTTTGGGGACCCAGTACTTC. This translates into CASGLVLRGLGTQYF. Using reference TRBV12-5 and TRBJ2-5 for the parts outside the CDR3, the full variable domain is DARVTQTPRHKVTEMGQEVTMRCQPILGHNTVFWYRQTMMQGLELLAYFRNRAPLDDSGMPKDRFSAEMPDATLATLKIQPSEPRDSAVYFCASGLVLRGLGTQYFGPGTRLLVL.

The chain recombines TRBV25-1 with TRBJ2-7, with 8 bases that match TRBD2. Germline loops: CDR1 MGHDK, CDR2 SYGVNS. V dropped 4 bases and J dropped 3; count of bases not matched to a gene: 5. The CDR3 consists of 14 residues. CDR3 nucleotide sequence: TGTGCCAGCAGTGGAAGCGGGAGTTTCTACGAGCAGTACTTC. Its protein is CASSGSGSFYEQYF.

This chain connects TRBV19 to TRBJ2-6; no definite D call. V lost 10 bases and J lost 0, with 10 bases in between. This CDR3 comprises 14 residues. Germline CDR1 and CDR2: LNHDA and SQIVND (reference sequence). The CDR3 loop reads CATELSSGANVLTF. For the CDR3, the DNA is TGTGCCACCGAGCTGAGCTCTGGGGCCAACGTCCTGACTTTC.

The chain carries TRBV27 and TRBJ1-6; D is unresolved. The CDR3 is 15 amino acids. Germline V gene lookup returns CDR1 MNHEY and CDR2 SMNVEV (reference sequence). Trimming took 6 bases from V and 5 from J, leaving 14 bases between them. This CDR3 reads CASRPAGGHNSPLHF. The CDR3, as DNA: TGTGCCAGCAGACCCGCGGGCGGCCATAATTCACCCCTCCACTTT.

This CDR3 is CASSQVAQGAEAFF. CDR3 DNA: TGCGCCAGCAGCCAAGTAGCACAGGGAGCTGAAGCTTTCTTT. This chain joins TRBV4-1 and TRBJ1-1, with D tentatively TRBD1 (6 bases). This CDR3 region has 14 residues. The ends were cut back, 1 base at V and 6 bases at J, with 12 bases in the middle. Germline V gene lookup returns CDR1 MGHRA and CDR2 YSYEKL.

The V and J genes are TRBV7-3 and TRBJ1-6; D ambiguous. This CDR3 region has 14 residues. Trimming removed 2 bases at V and 10 bases at J, with 12 bases between. Germline lookup yields CDR1 SGHTA and CDR2 FQGTGA. The CDR3 sequence: CASSLVGSDSPLHF. CDR3 in DNA: TGTGCCAGCAGCTTAGTAGGGAGTGACTCACCCCTCCACTTT.

The chain employs TRBV19 and TRBJ1-2; possibly TRBD1 for D (6 bases). Germline CDR1 reads LNHDA; CDR2 reads SQIVND (reference sequence). The V and J ends lost 1 base and 5 bases respectively, with 11 bases between them. The length of the CDR3 is 14 residues. CDR3 DNA: TGTGCCAGTAGTATAGCCAGGGGACCGTATGGCTACACCTTC. The encoded protein is CASSIARGPYGYTF.

J is TRBJ2-7 and V is TRBV2, with TRBD1 matching 10 bases. This CDR3 comprises 14 residues. The trim removed 5 bases at V and 2 bases at J, leaving 3 bases unmatched. From germline, CDR1 is SNHLY and CDR2 FYNNEI. The CDR3 loop is CASSWDRGTYEQYF. CDR3 DNA sequence: TGTGCCAGCAGTTGGGACAGGGGAACCTACGAGCAGTACTTC. Full variable domain (remainder filled in from reference TRBV2 and TRBJ2-7): EPEVTQTPSHQVTQMGQEVILRCVPISNHLYFYWYRQILGQKVEFLVSFYNNEISEKSEIFDDQFSVERPDGSNFTLKIRSTKLEDSAMYFCASSWDRGTYEQYFGPGTRLTVT.

The chain uses TRBV28 and TRBJ2-6; D is perhaps TRBD1 (8 bases). Per the germline V gene, CDR1 is MDHEN and CDR2 is SYDVKM. This CDR3 has 17 amino acids. V lost 6 bases and J 1 base, leaving 16 bases between the germline ends. CDR3 sequence reads: CASRSTGGGSGANVLTF. CDR3 sequence (DNA): TGTGCCAGCAGGTCAACAGGGGGGGGGTCTGGGGCCAACGTCCTGACTTTC.

V and J are TRBV14 and TRBJ2-1; perhaps TRBD2 as D (5 bases). The CDR3 is 17 amino acids. V dropped 4 bases and J dropped 0 bases, with 16 bases sitting between them. Germline V CDR1 and CDR2: SGHDN, FVKESK. CDR3 residues: CASSPYKRAGSYNEQFF. CDR3 nucleotide sequence: TGTGCCAGCAGCCCCTATAAAAGGGCGGGCTCCTACAATGAGCAGTTCTTC. The full variable domain, completed using reference TRBV14 and TRBJ2-1, is EAGVTQFPSHSVIEKGQTVTLRCDPISGHDNLYWYRRVMGKEIKFLLHFVKESKQDESGMPNNRFLAERTGGTYSTLKVQPAELEDSGVYFCASSPYKRAGSYNEQFFGPGTRLTVL.

The rearrangement joins TRBV10-2 to TRBJ2-2; 15 bases map to TRBD2. The germline gives CDR1 WSHSY, CDR2 SAAADI. The CDR3 extends over 20 amino acids. Trimming cost V 4 bases and J 4 bases; bases outside gene matches: 13. CDR3 sequence: CASSGRTSGRADSSTGELFF. The CDR3 nucleotides are TGCGCCAGCAGTGGCCGGACTAGCGGGAGGGCCGACTCGAGCACCGGGGAGCTGTTTTTT.

The chain recombines TRBV7-3 with TRBJ1-6, with 8 bases matching TRBD1. V shed 3 bases and J 7 bases; nucleotides not matched to a gene: 5. The CDR3 is 15 amino acids. Germline V gene data show CDR1 as SGHTA and CDR2 as FQGTGA. This CDR3 reads CASSFMTGDNSPLHF. In nucleotides, the CDR3 is TGTGCCAGCAGCTTTATGACAGGGGACAATTCACCCCTCCACTTT.

The chain links TRBV2 to TRBJ1-4; D perhaps matches TRBD1 (5 bases). Per the germline V gene, CDR1 is SNHLY and CDR2 is FYNNEI. V was trimmed by 6 bases and J by 7 bases, leaving 12 bases between them. This CDR3 region has 13 residues. CDR3 loop: CASSLQEGEKLFF. The CDR3 DNA sequence: TGTGCCAGCAGCCTACAGGAGGGTGAAAAACTGTTTTTT.

The V gene is TRBV10-2, the J gene TRBJ2-2; 10 bases map to TRBD2. Germline V gene lookup returns CDR1 WSHSY and CDR2 SAAADI. This CDR3 comprises 15 residues. The V gene end was trimmed by 6 bases and the J gene end by 7 bases; junction bases not matched to a gene: 8. The CDR3 protein is CASRFLAGAGGELFF. The CDR3 nucleotides read TGCGCCAGCAGGTTCCTAGCGGGGGCCGGCGGGGAGCTGTTTTTT.